Listed here are 8 T cell receptor beta chains from one sample, sequenced in a study of control samples from healthy donors and cancer patients. The repertoire was sequenced with immunoSEQ multiplex PCR; TCRdb's copy has only in-frame clones and lacks some. In the table there are about 73,000 clones, under 90% of which are singletons. What was sequenced was PBMCs. These receptor sequences come from a man in his sixties with lung cancer.

CDR3 bases: TGTGCCAGCAGCCCCACTATTTCCGGGGAGCTGTTTTTT. Amino acids: CASSPTISGELFF. This sequence joins TRBV14 and TRBJ2-2; the D is unclear. Germline-derived CDR1 and CDR2 are SGHDN and FVKESK. V dropped 4 bases and J dropped 6 bases, with 9 bases sitting between them. CDR3 size: 13 residues.

The CDR3 DNA reads as TGTGCCAGCAGTGAACTAGCGGGGGGGAATGGAAACATTCAGTACTTC. Its protein is CASSELAGGNGNIQYF. V usage is TRBV6-1 and J usage is TRBJ2-4; 12 positions match TRBD2. CDR3 size: 16 residues. In germline, CDR1 is MNHNS, CDR2 SASEGT. The trim removed 2 bases at V and 6 bases at J, leaving 5 bases unmatched.

This chain joins TRBV6-5 and TRBJ2-3; no definite D call. Trimming pared 5 bases from V and 1 base from J, leaving 7 bases between. The length of the CDR3 is 13 residues. From germline, CDR1 is MNHEY and CDR2 SVGAGI. CDR3 amino acids: CASSPPGTDTQYF. The CDR3 DNA is TGTGCCAGCAGTCCGCCGGGCACAGATACGCAGTATTTT.

CDR3 protein: CATQEAGGRQETQYF. The CDR3 nucleotides read TGTGCCACCCAGGAAGCAGGGGGCCGGCAAGAGACCCAGTACTTC. The chain recombines TRBV24-1 with TRBJ2-5, with 8 positions matching TRBD1. The CDR3 totals 15 residues. The germline gives CDR1 KGHDR, CDR2 SFDVKD. V was clipped by 9 bases and J by 2 bases; unmatched bases: 10.

Only a few counts were recorded for this clone. The chain uses TRBV30 and TRBJ1-6; the D is unclear. The CDR3 has 14 amino acids. Looked up from germline, CDR1 is GTSNPN and CDR2 is SVGIG (reference sequence). Trimming shortened V by 4 bases and J by 7 bases, and 14 bases separated the two germline ends. The CDR3 DNA reads TGTGCCTGGACCGAGGGAACCCCGAATTCACCCCTCCACTTT. The encoded protein is CAWTEGTPNSPLHF.

J is TRBJ2-4 and V is TRBV4-1; D remains unclear. The CDR3 has 15 amino acids. The V and J ends lost 1 base and 4 bases respectively, with 11 bases between them. Germline CDR1 reads MGHRA; CDR2 reads YSYEKL. The CDR3 protein is CASSQAATGKNIQYF. The CDR3 region has the DNA TGCGCCAGCAGCCAAGCCGCAACTGGGAAAAACATTCAGTACTTC.

The gene calls are TRBV30 and TRBJ1-1; no reliable D call. The CDR3 sequence is 17 residues long. V was pared by 2 bases and J by 0 bases, with 19 bases between. Germline values: CDR1 GTSNPN, CDR2 SVGIG (reference sequence). Here the CDR3 DNA reads TGTGCCTGGAGTCGCTCGGGCAGCCCGACGATGAACACTGAAGCTTTCTTT. Translated, it gives CAWSRSGSPTMNTEAFF.

The V and J genes are TRBV5-1 and TRBJ1-5; the D gene is possibly TRBD1 (6 bases). Trimming stripped 2 bases from V and 2 bases from J, with 8 bases between. The CDR3 is 14 residues long. Germline V CDR1 and CDR2: SGHRS, YFSETQ. CDR3 DNA sequence: TGCGCCAGCAGCTTACAGGGAGGCAATCAGCCCCAGCATTTT. Its protein is CASSLQGGNQPQHF.